What follows is one T cell receptor beta chain and its context. These data are taken from a study of blood T cell repertoires in COVID-19. Study overall: Samples representing acute and convalescent COVID-19 were sourced from the United States, Italy and Spain. The analysed material was cDNA or gDNA that came from T cells, B-cell-depleted T cells, or PBMCs.

Germline V CDR1 and CDR2: MDHEN, SYDVKM. The trim removed 5 bases at V and 3 bases at J, leaving 6 bases unmatched. This CDR3 comprises 14 residues. Per the original data handling: Amplification of reference gene primers was used by the study to estimate nucleated cell counts. Method: immunoSEQ multiplex PCR; TCRdb's copy keeps in-frame clones and lacks some. V and J calls and clone size are given by that table; D and trimming were obtained from the DNA. Of about 160,000 clones detected, about three quarters appear once; the ten largest clones hold approximately 8%. Specimen: peripheral blood. This rearrangement joins TRBV28 to TRBJ1-1, with TRBD1 matching over 7 bases. The receptor's source is a man in his sixties with acute or convalescent COVID-19. The CDR3 here is CASSEGQSDTEAFF. CDR3 bases: TGTGCCAGCAGTGAGGGACAGTCGGACACTGAAGCTTTCTTT.